The clone carrying this TCR beta chain was picked up one time. What it binds is unknown. Germline V gene data show CDR1 as SGHAT and CDR2 as FQNNGV. CDR3 length: 14 amino acids. The V end lost 2 bases, the J end lost 8 bases, and 15 bases lay between the germline ends. This specimen comes from a study of PD-1 blockade in classical Hodgkin lymphoma. Study in general: A 3 mg/kg intravenous dose of nivolumab was received by patients every 2 weeks. General study results and limits: There was a significant rise in CD4+ TCR diversity by C4D1, with no such rise for CD8+. In newly diagnosed patients, baseline TCR diversity was reportedly below that of healthy donors.

The time point: cycle 4 day 1 (C4D1), after six to seven weeks of nivolumab. Patients all relapsed after autologous stem cell transplantation, and there was variation in brentuximab vedotin exposure. Assay used: immunoSEQ multiplex PCR; TCRdb lists only in-frame clones, some missing. This table has about 20,000 clones, around three quarters appearing once. The V and J genes are TRBV11-2 and TRBJ1-1; D remains unclear. The sequence was obtained from a human donor with classical Hodgkin lymphoma. Sequencing was performed on peripheral blood mononuclear cells (PBMCs), taken before the fourth cycle of nivolumab. The CDR3 is CASSLLVAGLEAFF. The CDR3 nucleotides are TGTGCCAGCAGCTTATTAGTGGCAGGTCTCGAAGCTTTCTTT.